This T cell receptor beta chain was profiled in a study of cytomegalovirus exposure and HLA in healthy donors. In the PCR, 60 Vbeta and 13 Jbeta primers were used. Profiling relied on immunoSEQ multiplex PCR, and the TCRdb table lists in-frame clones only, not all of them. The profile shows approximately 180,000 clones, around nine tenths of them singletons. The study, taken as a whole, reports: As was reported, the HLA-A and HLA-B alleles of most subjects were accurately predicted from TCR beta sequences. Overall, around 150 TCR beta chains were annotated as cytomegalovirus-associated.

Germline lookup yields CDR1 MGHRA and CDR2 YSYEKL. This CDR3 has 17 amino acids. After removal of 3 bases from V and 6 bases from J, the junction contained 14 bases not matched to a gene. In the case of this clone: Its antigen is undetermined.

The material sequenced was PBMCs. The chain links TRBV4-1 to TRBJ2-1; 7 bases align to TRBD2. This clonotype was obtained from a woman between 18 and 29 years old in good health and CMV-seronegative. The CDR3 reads CASSQGEGQRVINEQFF. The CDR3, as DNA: TGCGCCAGCAGCCAGGGGGAGGGGCAGCGGGTGATCAATGAGCAGTTCTTC.